The 2 T cell receptor beta chains in this list originate from one sample, sequenced in a study of T cell responses to AZD1222 COVID-19 vaccine (dated by TCRdb to 2020 to 2023). Receptor amplification or capture employed the immunoSEQ multiplex PCR assay. The table was pulled from immuneACCESS by TCRdb, which kept in-frame rearrangements only. Such tables lose some clones; where checked, under half of the loss comes from unresolved V genes, and the rest has no known cause. The sample table shows around 120,000 clones, and roughly 87% are seen once. Approximately 2.5% of the sample belongs to the ten largest clones. Taken with the paper, the label for time point translates to: about 28 days (+/-7) after the second vaccine dose. Material: peripheral blood, obtained 28 days after the second AZD1222 dose. All receptors come from an adult who received the AZD1222 COVID-19 vaccine.

CDR3 in DNA: TGTGCCAGCAGCTTAGCAGCAAGGCAGGTCCCCGAAACAACCATATATTTT. Its protein is CASSLAARQVPETTIYF. The chain is built from TRBV7-8 and TRBJ1-3, with D unclear. Germline CDR1 reads SGHVS; CDR2 reads FQNEAQ. CDR3 length equals 17 residues. V was pared by 0 bases and J by 10 bases, with 22 bases between. The entire variable domain, with the rest obtained from reference TRBV7-8 and TRBJ1-3, is as follows: GAGVSQSPRYKVAKRGQDVALRCDPISGHVSLFWYQQALGQGPEFLTYFQNEAQLDKSGLPSDRFFAERPEGSVSTLKIQRTQQEDSAVYLCASSLAARQVPETTIYFGEGSWLTVV.

The chain carries TRBV11-1 and TRBJ1-6; weak D call: TRBD1 (5 bases). Germline CDR1 is SGHAT and CDR2 is FQDESV (reference sequence). The V end was cut by 2 bases, the J end by 6 bases, with 11 bases between. The CDR3 sequence is 15 residues long. Here the CDR3 DNA reads TGTGCCAGCAGCTTAAGCGGGGGTACTAATTCACCCCTCCACTTT. Translated: CASSLSGGTNSPLHF.